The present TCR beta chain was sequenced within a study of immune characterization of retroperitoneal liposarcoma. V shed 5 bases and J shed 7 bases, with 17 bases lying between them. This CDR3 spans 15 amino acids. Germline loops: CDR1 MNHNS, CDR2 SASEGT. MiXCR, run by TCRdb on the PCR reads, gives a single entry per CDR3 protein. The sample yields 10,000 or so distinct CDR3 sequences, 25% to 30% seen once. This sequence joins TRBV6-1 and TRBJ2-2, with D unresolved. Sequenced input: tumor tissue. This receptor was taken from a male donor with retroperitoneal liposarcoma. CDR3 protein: CASSLRQKGGGELFF. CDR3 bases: TGTGCCAGCAGTCTTCGCCAAAAAGGTGGCGGGGAGCTGTTTTTT.